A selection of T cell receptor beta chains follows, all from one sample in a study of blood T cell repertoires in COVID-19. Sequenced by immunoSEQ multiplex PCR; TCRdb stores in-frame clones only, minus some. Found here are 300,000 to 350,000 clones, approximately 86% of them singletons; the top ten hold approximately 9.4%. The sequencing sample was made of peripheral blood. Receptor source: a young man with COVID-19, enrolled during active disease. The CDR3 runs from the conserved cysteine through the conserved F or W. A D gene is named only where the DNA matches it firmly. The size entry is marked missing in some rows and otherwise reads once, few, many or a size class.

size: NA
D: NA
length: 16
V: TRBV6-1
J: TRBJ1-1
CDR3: CASSARRVGPNTEAFF
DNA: TGTGCCAGCAGTGCCCGGAGGGTGGGGCCGAACACTGAAGCTTTCTTT

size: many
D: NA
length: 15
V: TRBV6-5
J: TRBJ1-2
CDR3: CASTGGSAANYGYTF
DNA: TGTGCCAGCACGGGAGGTTCGGCAGCTAACTATGGCTACACCTTC

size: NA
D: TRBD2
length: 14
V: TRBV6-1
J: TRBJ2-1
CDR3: CASSSPGGYNEQFF
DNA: TGTGCCAGCAGTTCCCCGGGGGGCTACAATGAGCAGTTCTTC

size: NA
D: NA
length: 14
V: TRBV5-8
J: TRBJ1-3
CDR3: CASSLMSSGNTIYF
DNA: TGTGCCAGCAGCTTGATGAGCTCTGGAAACACCATATATTTT

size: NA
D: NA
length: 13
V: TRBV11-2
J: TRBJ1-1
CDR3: CASRSTIAWPAFF
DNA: TGTGCCAGCAGGTCAACGATTGCCTGGCCTGCTTTCTTT

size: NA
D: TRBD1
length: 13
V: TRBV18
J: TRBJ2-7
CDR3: CASSPGQYPEQYF
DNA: TGTGCCAGCTCACCGGGACAGTACCCCGAGCAGTACTTC

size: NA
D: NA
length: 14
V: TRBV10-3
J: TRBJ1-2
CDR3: CAISDLLRDYGYTF
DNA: TGTGCCATCAGTGACCTTCTTCGAGACTATGGCTACACCTTC

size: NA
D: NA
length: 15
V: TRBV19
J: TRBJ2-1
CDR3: CASSEGVGTYNEQFF
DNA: TGTGCCAGTAGTGAGGGGGTGGGGACCTACAATGAGCAGTTCTTC

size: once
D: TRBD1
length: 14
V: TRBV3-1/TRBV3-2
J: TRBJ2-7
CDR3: CASSLRQGPYEQYF
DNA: TGTGCCAGCAGCCTGCGACAGGGGCCCTACGAGCAGTACTTC

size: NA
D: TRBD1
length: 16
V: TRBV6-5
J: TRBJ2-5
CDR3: CASSYTLAQGTETQYF
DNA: TGTGCCAGCAGTTACACCCTCGCACAGGGGACGGAGACCCAGTACTTC

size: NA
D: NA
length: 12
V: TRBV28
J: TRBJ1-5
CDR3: CASSLLHQPQHF
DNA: TGTGCCAGCAGTCTACTACATCAGCCCCAGCATTTT

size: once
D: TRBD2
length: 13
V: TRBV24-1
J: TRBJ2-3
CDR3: CAVQAGWTDTQYF
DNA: TGTGCCGTCCAAGCGGGATGGACAGATACGCAGTATTTT

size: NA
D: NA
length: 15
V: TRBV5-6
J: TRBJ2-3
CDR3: CASIIQGILTDTQYF
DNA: TGTGCCAGCATCATTCAGGGGATCCTCACAGATACGCAGTATTTT

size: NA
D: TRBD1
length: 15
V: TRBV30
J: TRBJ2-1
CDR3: CAWRGDRGLIHEQFF
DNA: TGTGCCTGGAGGGGTGACAGGGGGCTTATCCATGAGCAGTTCTTC

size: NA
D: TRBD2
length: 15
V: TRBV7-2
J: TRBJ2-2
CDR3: CASSPSGTYTGELFF
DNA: TGTGCCAGCAGCCCGAGCGGGACTTACACCGGGGAGCTGTTTTTT

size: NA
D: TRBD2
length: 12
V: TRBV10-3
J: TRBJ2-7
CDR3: CAISETSGVPYF
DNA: TGTGCCATCAGTGAGACTAGCGGCGTACCGTACTTC

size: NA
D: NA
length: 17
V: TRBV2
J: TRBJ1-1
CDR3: CASASLFRGRRNTEAFF
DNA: TGTGCCAGCGCTTCTCTTTTCCGAGGCAGAAGGAACACTGAAGCTTTCTTT

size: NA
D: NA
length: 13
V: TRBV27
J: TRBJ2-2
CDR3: CASSLSRARELFF
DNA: TGTGCCAGCAGTTTATCTCGAGCAAGGGAGCTGTTTTTT

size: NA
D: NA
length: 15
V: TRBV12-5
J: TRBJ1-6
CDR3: CASGPDRVINSPLHF
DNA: TGTGCTAGTGGTCCGGACAGAGTAATTAATTCACCCCTCCACTTT

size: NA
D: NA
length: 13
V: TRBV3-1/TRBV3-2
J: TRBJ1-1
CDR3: CASSHLRVAGAFF
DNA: TGTGCCAGCAGCCACCTCCGGGTCGCGGGAGCTTTCTTT

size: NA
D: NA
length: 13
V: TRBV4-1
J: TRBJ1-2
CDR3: CASSQDTNYGYTF
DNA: TGCGCCAGCAGCCAAGACACTAACTATGGCTACACCTTC

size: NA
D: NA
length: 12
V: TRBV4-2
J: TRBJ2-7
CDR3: CASSQLGDEQYF
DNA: TGTGCCAGCAGCCAACTCGGAGACGAGCAGTACTTC

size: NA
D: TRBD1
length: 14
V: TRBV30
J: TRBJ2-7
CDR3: CAWSGRTGAYEQYF
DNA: TGTGCCTGGAGTGGTCGGACAGGGGCCTACGAGCAGTACTTC

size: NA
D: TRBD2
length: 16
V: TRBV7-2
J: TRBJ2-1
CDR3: CASSQTGGLAVYEQFF
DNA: TGTGCCAGCAGCCAAACCGGGGGACTAGCGGTCTATGAGCAGTTCTTC

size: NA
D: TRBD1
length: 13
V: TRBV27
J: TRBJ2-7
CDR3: CASSLGQDYEQYF
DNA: TGTGCCAGCAGTTTGGGACAGGACTACGAGCAGTACTTC

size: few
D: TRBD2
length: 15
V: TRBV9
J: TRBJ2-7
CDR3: CASSVGASGVYEQYF
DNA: TGTGCCAGCAGCGTAGGGGCTAGCGGGGTGTACGAGCAGTACTTC

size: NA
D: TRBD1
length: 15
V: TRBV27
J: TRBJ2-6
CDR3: CASSLTGAGANVLTF
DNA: TGTGCCAGCAGTTTGACAGGGGCTGGGGCCAACGTCCTGACTTTC

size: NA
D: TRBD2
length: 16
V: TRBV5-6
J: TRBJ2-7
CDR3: CASTSDGRESTYEQYF
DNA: TGTGCCAGCACCTCGGACGGGCGGGAGAGCACCTACGAGCAGTACTTC

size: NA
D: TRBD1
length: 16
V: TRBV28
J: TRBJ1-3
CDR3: CASSSAGTVPGNTIYF
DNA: TGTGCCAGCAGTTCTGCCGGGACAGTACCTGGAAACACCATATATTTT

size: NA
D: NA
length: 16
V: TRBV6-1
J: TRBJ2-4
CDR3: CASSERVGDPKNIQYF
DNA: TGTGCCAGCAGTGAAAGAGTAGGAGACCCCAAAAACATTCAGTACTTC

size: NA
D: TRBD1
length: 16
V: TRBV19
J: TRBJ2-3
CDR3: CASSLLPGQGVDTQYF
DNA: TGTGCCAGTAGTCTCCTTCCGGGACAGGGGGTAGATACGCAGTATTTT

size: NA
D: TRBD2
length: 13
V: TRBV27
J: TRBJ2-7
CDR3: CASKPSGGGEQYF
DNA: TGTGCCAGCAAACCTAGCGGGGGGGGCGAGCAGTACTTC

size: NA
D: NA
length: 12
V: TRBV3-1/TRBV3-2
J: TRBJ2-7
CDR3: CASSHMRNEQYF
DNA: TGTGCCAGCAGCCACATGCGAAACGAGCAGTACTTC